This T cell receptor beta chain was observed in a study of siplizumab effects on memory and regulatory T cells. Study-wide findings and caveats: Apparently key alloresponse contributors, naive T cells also seemed more diverse than memory cells.

Clones were sequenced by immunoSEQ multiplex PCR, and TCRdb holds only the in-frame ones, with some missing. The data show 87,000 or so clones, with around 94% seen just once and 0.3% held by the top ten. This clone was recorded only once. Its specificity is not known. This CDR3 region has 12 residues. Germline assignment: CDR1 KGHSH and CDR2 LQKENI. V lost 5 bases and J 4 bases, leaving 9 bases between the germline ends. The genes are TRBV18 and TRBJ2-7; D uncertain. Sequencing used non-Treg CD4+ T cells sorted from blood. The sequence derives from a human donor in good health. The CDR3 spells CASSDTGYEQYF. The CDR3 DNA is TGTGCCAGCTCAGATACGGGTTACGAGCAGTACTTC.